This T cell receptor beta chain was found in a study of OX40 agonist ivuxolimab in advanced cancers. Study-wide context: Patients achieving partial responses numbered three: one hepatocellular carcinoma case and two cutaneous melanoma cases. General study findings and limits: Expanded clones were, on average, more numerous in CD8+ T cells than in CD4+.

Data came from immunoSEQ multiplex PCR; TCRdb stores just in-frame clones and leaves some out. The sample lists about 65,000 clones; about 89% were seen once. A remark on this clone: Its matching antigen is unknown.

The CDR3 is 16 amino acids. Unmatched junction bases numbered 10, after V lost 4 bases and J lost 2 bases. Germline loops: CDR1 SGHNT, CDR2 YYREEE (reference sequence). The J gene is TRBJ2-3, the V gene TRBV5-4, with 7 bases matching TRBD1. The sequencing used CD4+ or CD8+ T cells sorted from blood, collected in a trial of the OX40 agonist ivuxolimab. This receptor was taken from an adult with an advanced solid tumor such as melanoma, head and neck, liver or kidney cancer. CDR3 amino acids: CASSLDLDRATDTQYF. CDR3 coding DNA: TGTGCCAGCAGCCTGGACCTTGACAGGGCCACAGATACGCAGTATTTT.